A selection of T cell receptor beta chains follows, all from one sample in a study of OX40 agonist ivuxolimab in advanced cancers. The protocol was immunoSEQ multiplex PCR, while the TCRdb copy is restricted to in-frame clones and leaves out a portion. This sample yields about 64,000 clones, of which 80% to 90% are seen a single time; around 9.5% belongs to the top ten. Specimen: CD4+ or CD8+ T cells sorted from blood, collected in a trial of the OX40 agonist ivuxolimab. Receptors originate from an adult with an advanced solid tumor such as melanoma, head and neck, liver or kidney cancer. Each CDR3 is given with its conserved first and last residue. D genes are given only for firm matches. Some rows have no size entry. The others give once, few or many, or a class for an expanded clone.

v_gene	abundance	j_gene	d_gene	CDR3aa	CDR3nt
TRBV7-2	.	TRBJ2-3	.	CASSSNDRTDTQYF	TGTGCCAGCAGCTCCAATGACCGCACAGATACGCAGTATTTT
TRBV5-1	.	TRBJ2-4	TRBD1	CASSLGGWGLRDRVLRNIQYF	TGCGCCAGCAGCTTGGGAGGCTGGGGGCTTAGGGACAGGGTCTTACGAAACATTCAGTACTTC
TRBV7-2	.	TRBJ1-5	.	CASSLQGNQPQHF	TGTGCCAGCAGTCTACAGGGAAATCAGCCCCAGCATTTT
TRBV19	few	TRBJ2-7	TRBD1	CASRGTGLSYEQYF	TGTGCCAGTAGGGGGACAGGACTGTCCTACGAGCAGTACTTC
TRBV5-1	.	TRBJ2-5	.	CASSLDRKETQYF	TGCGCCAGCAGCTTGGATCGAAAAGAGACCCAGTACTTC
TRBV5-1	.	TRBJ2-1	TRBD2	CASSLGLAEYNEQFF	TGCGCCAGCAGCTTGGGACTAGCGGAATACAATGAGCAGTTCTTC
TRBV19	.	TRBJ1-5	TRBD1	CASSIVGQGDTGQPQHF	TGTGCCAGTAGTATAGTAGGACAGGGGGATACTGGTCAGCCCCAGCATTTT
TRBV5-1	.	TRBJ2-2	TRBD1	CASSLQGAGTGELFF	TGCGCCAGCAGCCTTCAGGGGGCCGGCACCGGGGAGCTGTTTTTT
TRBV7-2	few	TRBJ1-5	.	CASSLGGRGSGQPQHF	TGTGCCAGCAGCTTAGGGGGCAGGGGATCGGGTCAGCCCCAGCATTTT
TRBV5-4	.	TRBJ1-6	.	CASSSPPGDRNSPLHF	TGTGCCAGCAGCTCCCCCCCAGGGGACCGTAATTCACCCCTCCACTTT
TRBV28	.	TRBJ1-4	TRBD1	CASRTGTGNEKLFF	TGTGCCAGCAGGACCGGGACAGGGAATGAAAAACTGTTTTTT
TRBV19	.	TRBJ1-2	.	CASSNGYGYTF	TGTGCCAGTAGTAACGGGTACGGCTACACCTTC
TRBV18	.	TRBJ2-1	.	CARFTMVPDSSYNEQFF	TGTGCCAGATTCACCATGGTACCGGACAGCTCCTACAATGAGCAGTTCTTC
TRBV7-9	.	TRBJ1-4	.	CASSLDRGRAEKLFF	TGTGCCAGCAGCTTAGATCGGGGCCGGGCCGAAAAACTGTTTTTT
TRBV7-9	.	TRBJ1-5	TRBD1	CASSRTGGANQPQHF	TGTGCCAGCAGTAGGACAGGAGGGGCAAATCAGCCCCAGCATTTT
TRBV19	.	TRBJ2-1	.	CASSIQEGLNEQFF	TGTGCCAGTAGTATACAAGAGGGTCTCAATGAGCAGTTCTTC
TRBV5-1	.	TRBJ2-7	TRBD1	CASSLQGQGPYEQYF	TGCGCCAGCAGCTTGCAAGGACAGGGACCCTACGAGCAGTACTTC
TRBV5-1	.	TRBJ1-3	TRBD1	CASSLTGVGNTIYF	TGCGCCAGCAGCTTAACAGGGGTAGGAAACACCATATATTTT
TRBV5-1	.	TRBJ2-1	.	CASSLPGPGSHNEQFF	TGCGCCAGCAGCCTTCCGGGACCGGGTTCCCACAATGAGCAGTTCTTC
TRBV11-2	.	TRBJ1-1	.	CASSLVVGAEAFF	TGTGCCAGCAGCTTAGTGGTGGGGGCTGAAGCTTTCTTT
TRBV4-1	.	TRBJ1-1	.	CASSRGGDTEAFF	TGCGCCAGCAGCCGGGGAGGGGACACTGAAGCTTTCTTT
TRBV13	few	TRBJ1-2	.	CASSLGSLYGYTF	TGTGCCAGCAGCTTAGGTTCACTCTATGGCTACACCTTC
TRBV5-4	.	TRBJ2-1	TRBD2	CASSLRTSGYNEQFF	TGTGCCAGCAGCTTGCGCACTAGCGGGTACAATGAGCAGTTCTTC
TRBV7-9	once	TRBJ1-1	TRBD1	CASSQGQGISNTEAFF	TGTGCCAGCAGCCAAGGACAGGGGATCTCCAACACTGAAGCTTTCTTT
TRBV9	few	TRBJ2-1	.	CASSVGNDNEQFF	TGTGCCAGCAGCGTAGGCAACGACAATGAGCAGTTCTTC
TRBV5-8	.	TRBJ2-3	TRBD1	CASSFPPPGSGQGIDTQYF	TGTGCCAGCAGCTTTCCACCCCCAGGGTCCGGACAGGGGATAGATACGCAGTATTTT
TRBV7-3	.	TRBJ2-1	.	CASSLGVRDPYNEQFF	TGTGCCAGCAGCTTAGGCGTGCGGGACCCTTACAATGAGCAGTTCTTC
TRBV11-3	.	TRBJ2-2	.	CASSLDALTANTGELFF	TGTGCCAGCAGCTTAGATGCCCTGACCGCGAACACCGGGGAGCTGTTTTTT
TRBV7-2	once	TRBJ2-7	.	CASSSTGHGYEQYF	TGTGCCAGCAGCTCGACGGGACACGGCTACGAGCAGTACTTC
TRBV7-9	.	TRBJ1-2	TRBD1	CASSPRTGENYNYGYTF	TGTGCCAGCAGCCCCCGGACAGGGGAAAACTATAACTATGGCTACACCTTC
TRBV6-5	.	TRBJ2-5	.	CASSSRETQYF	TGTGCCAGCAGTTCACGGGAGACCCAGTACTTC
TRBV5-1	.	TRBJ1-1	TRBD1	CASSWDSVNTEAFF	TGCGCCAGCAGCTGGGACAGTGTGAACACTGAAGCTTTCTTT
TRBV7-8	.	TRBJ2-1	TRBD2	CASSLSGRGNFEQFF	TGTGCCAGCAGCCTATCTGGGCGGGGGAACTTTGAGCAGTTCTTC
TRBV6-1	.	TRBJ1-5	TRBD1	CASMGQGYSNQPQHF	TGTGCCAGCATGGGACAGGGTTATAGCAATCAGCCCCAGCATTTT
TRBV7-6	.	TRBJ2-3	.	CASSLKDSNTDTQYF	TGTGCCAGCAGCTTAAAGGATAGCAACACAGATACGCAGTATTTT
TRBV30	.	TRBJ1-1	.	CAWSVRARGEAFF	TGTGCCTGGAGTGTACGGGCCCGGGGGGAAGCTTTCTTT
TRBV11-3	once	TRBJ2-1	.	CASSQMPRGEQFF	TGTGCCAGCAGCCAAATGCCCCGGGGAGAGCAGTTCTTC
TRBV5-6	few	TRBJ2-3	.	CASSRVDTQYF	TGTGCCAGCAGTCGCGTAGATACGCAGTATTTT
TRBV28	.	TRBJ2-6	.	CASVGASSGANVLTF	TGTGCCAGCGTTGGCGCTAGCTCTGGGGCCAACGTCCTGACTTTC
TRBV28	once	TRBJ1-5	.	CATDGGAGLSNQPQHF	TGTGCCACCGATGGGGGGGCCGGACTTAGCAATCAGCCCCAGCATTTT
TRBV19	medium-sized	TRBJ2-2	.	CASSMVVVTGELFF	TGTGCCAGTAGTATGGTGGTCGTCACCGGGGAGCTGTTTTTT
TRBV9	.	TRBJ1-4	.	CASSPRSGVGGTNEKLFF	TGTGCCAGCAGCCCTCGATCAGGGGTTGGCGGGACTAATGAAAAACTGTTTTTT
TRBV12-5	.	TRBJ1-1	.	CASGPGSFWNTEAFF	TGTGCTAGTGGTCCCGGTTCGTTCTGGAACACTGAAGCTTTCTTT
TRBV2	.	TRBJ1-3	.	CASSESGGPRSGNTIYF	TGTGCCAGCAGTGAAAGTGGGGGGCCGCGATCTGGAAACACCATATATTTT
TRBV10-3	.	TRBJ2-1	TRBD2	CAIAGLAGDSEQFF	TGTGCCATCGCGGGGCTAGCGGGAGACAGTGAGCAGTTCTTC
TRBV6-1	.	TRBJ1-5	.	CASRYRGNQPQHF	TGTGCCAGCAGGTACAGGGGCAATCAGCCCCAGCATTTT
TRBV5-1	.	TRBJ2-3	.	CASSLPEVSDTQYF	TGCGCCAGCAGCCTGCCTGAGGTCAGCGATACGCAGTATTTT
TRBV5-8	.	TRBJ2-7	.	CASSLDLISEQYF	TGTGCCAGCAGCTTGGATCTTATCAGCGAGCAGTACTTC
TRBV6-6	.	TRBJ1-1	TRBD1	CASRTGGVEAFF	TGTGCCAGCCGGACAGGAGGGGTCGAAGCTTTCTTT
TRBV4-1	.	TRBJ1-1	.	CASSQTTGLNTEAFF	TGCGCCAGCAGCCAAACGACAGGACTGAACACTGAAGCTTTCTTT
TRBV2	.	TRBJ1-2	TRBD1	CASSGNYGTGGGYTF	TGTGCCAGCAGTGGGAACTACGGGACAGGGGGAGGCTACACCTTC
TRBV5-1	.	TRBJ2-1	.	CASSLDLGRNEQFF	TGCGCCAGCAGCTTAGACCTAGGCCGGAATGAGCAGTTCTTC
TRBV4-3	.	TRBJ2-1	TRBD2	CASSQGTGTSGRGNEQFF	TGCGCCAGCAGCCAGGGTACAGGGACTAGCGGGAGGGGAAATGAGCAGTTCTTC
TRBV7-2	.	TRBJ1-1	TRBD1	CASTLRTGGTEAFF	TGTGCCAGCACCCTCCGTACAGGGGGAACTGAAGCTTTCTTT
TRBV7-2	once	TRBJ1-2	.	CASSLEVGARGGYTF	TGTGCCAGCAGCTTAGAAGTGGGGGCGAGGGGTGGCTACACCTTC
TRBV5-6	.	TRBJ2-2	TRBD2	CASSSGTRSTGELFF	TGTGCCAGCAGCTCCGGGACTAGGAGCACCGGGGAGCTGTTTTTT
TRBV15	.	TRBJ1-5	.	CATSQQGQPQHF	TGTGCCACCAGCCAGCAGGGACAGCCCCAGCATTTT